The clone carrying this T cell receptor beta chain was counted a single time. Its antigen is not known. As to time point: blood 2 weeks post-SBRT. Treatment here: 15 Gy SBRT to primary tumor, nephrectomy 4 weeks later. Method: immunoSEQ multiplex PCR; TCRdb's copy keeps in-frame clones and lacks some. Among 120,000 or so clones, around 81% were seen once, and the ten largest hold 5.8%. Trimming at V came to 6 bases and at J to 3 bases, leaving 3 bases not matched to a gene. The CDR3 is 13 amino acids. Germline CDR1 SNHLY, CDR2 FYNNEI. The record originates from a study of radiation and T cells in renal cell carcinoma. Study-wide results and limits: Top tumor clonotypes rose in blood 2 weeks post-radiation, then contracted.

The chain couples TRBV2 to TRBJ2-5, with 8 bases lining up with TRBD1. This TCR was recovered from a man aged 45-65 years with renal cell carcinoma. Sequences were derived from blood, sampled from a patient whose treatment included radiotherapy and nephrectomy. CDR3 sequence (DNA): TGTGCCAGCAGCGGACAGGGCGAAGAGACCCAGTACTTC. This translates into CASSGQGEETQYF.